This T cell receptor beta chain emerged from a study of beta chain features in type 1 diabetes. General observations from the study: In every one of the four CD4+ subsets, TCRB CDR3s were moderately but significantly shorter in Type 1 diabetes patients.

It was via CD45RO/CCR7/CD25/CD127/CD95/CD27 that CD4+ naive, central memory, regulatory and stem cell-like memory cells were sorted. Expressed TCRB transcripts were sequenced because the entire RNA isolate underwent reverse transcription. The repertoire was sequenced with immunoSEQ multiplex PCR; TCRdb's copy has only in-frame clones and lacks some. The repertoire has some 700,000 clones, 13% of them found once; the top ten carry approximately 0.021%. Germline-derived CDR1 and CDR2 are SGDLS and YYNGEE. The ends lost 0 bases at V and 5 bases at J; junction bases unmatched: 9. The CDR3 is 16 amino acids. In this sample, this clone turned up a few times. The antigen remains unidentified.

The source material was naive CD4+ T cells from blood. This TCR was sampled from a young man with type 1 diabetes. This chain joins TRBV9 and TRBJ2-5; 8 nucleotides align to TRBD2. In DNA, the CDR3 is TGTGCCAGCAGCGTAGGTAGTCTAGCGGGCGGGGAGACCCAGTACTTC. This codes for CASSVGSLAGGETQYF.